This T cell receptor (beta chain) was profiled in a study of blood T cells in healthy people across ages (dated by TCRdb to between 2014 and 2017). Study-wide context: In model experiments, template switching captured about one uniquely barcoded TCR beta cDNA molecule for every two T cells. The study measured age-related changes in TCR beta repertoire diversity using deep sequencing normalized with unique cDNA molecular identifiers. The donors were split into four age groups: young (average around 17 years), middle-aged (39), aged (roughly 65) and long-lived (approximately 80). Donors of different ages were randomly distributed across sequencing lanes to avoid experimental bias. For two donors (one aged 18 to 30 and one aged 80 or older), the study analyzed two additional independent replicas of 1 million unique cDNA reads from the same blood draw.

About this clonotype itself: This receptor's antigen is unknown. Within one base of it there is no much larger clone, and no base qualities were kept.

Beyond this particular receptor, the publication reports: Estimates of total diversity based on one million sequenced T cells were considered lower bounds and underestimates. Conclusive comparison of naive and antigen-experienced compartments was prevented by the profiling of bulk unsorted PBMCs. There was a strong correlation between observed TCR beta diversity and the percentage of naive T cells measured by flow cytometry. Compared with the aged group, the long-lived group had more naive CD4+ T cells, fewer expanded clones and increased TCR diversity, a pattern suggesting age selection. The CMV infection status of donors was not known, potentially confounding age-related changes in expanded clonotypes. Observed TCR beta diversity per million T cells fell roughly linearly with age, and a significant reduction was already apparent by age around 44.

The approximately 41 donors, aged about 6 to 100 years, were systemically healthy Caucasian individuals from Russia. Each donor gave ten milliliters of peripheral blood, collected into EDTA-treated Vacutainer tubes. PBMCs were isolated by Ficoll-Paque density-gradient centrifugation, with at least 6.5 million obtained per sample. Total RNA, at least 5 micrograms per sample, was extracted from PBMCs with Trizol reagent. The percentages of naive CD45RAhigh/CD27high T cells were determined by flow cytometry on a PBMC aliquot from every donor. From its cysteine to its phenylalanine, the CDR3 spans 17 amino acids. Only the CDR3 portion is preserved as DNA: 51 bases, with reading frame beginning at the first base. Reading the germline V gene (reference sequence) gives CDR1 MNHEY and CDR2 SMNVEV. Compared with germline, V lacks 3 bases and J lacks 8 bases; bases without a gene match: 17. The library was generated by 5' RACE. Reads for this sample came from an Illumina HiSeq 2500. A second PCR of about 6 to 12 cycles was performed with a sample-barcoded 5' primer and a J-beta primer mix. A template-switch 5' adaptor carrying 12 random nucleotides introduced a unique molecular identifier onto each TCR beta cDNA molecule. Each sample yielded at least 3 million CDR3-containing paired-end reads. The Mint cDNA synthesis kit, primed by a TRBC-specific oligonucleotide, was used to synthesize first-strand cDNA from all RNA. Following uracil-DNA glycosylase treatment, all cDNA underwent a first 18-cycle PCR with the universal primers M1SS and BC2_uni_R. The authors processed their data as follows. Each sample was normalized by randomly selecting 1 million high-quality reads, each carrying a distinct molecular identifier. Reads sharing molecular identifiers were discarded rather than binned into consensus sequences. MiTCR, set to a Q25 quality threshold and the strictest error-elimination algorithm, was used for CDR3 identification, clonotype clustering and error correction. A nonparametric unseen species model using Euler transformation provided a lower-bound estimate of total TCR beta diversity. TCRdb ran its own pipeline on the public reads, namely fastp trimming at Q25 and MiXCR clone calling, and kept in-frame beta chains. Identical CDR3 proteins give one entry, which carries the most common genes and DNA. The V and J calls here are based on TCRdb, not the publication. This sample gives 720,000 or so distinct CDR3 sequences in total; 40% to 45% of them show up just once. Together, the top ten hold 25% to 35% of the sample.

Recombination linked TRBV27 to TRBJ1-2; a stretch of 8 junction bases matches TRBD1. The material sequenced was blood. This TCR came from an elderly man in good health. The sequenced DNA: TGTGCCAGCAGTTTCATCTCATCCGGGACAGGCGAGTTCGGCTACACCTTC. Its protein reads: CASSFISSGTGEFGYTF.